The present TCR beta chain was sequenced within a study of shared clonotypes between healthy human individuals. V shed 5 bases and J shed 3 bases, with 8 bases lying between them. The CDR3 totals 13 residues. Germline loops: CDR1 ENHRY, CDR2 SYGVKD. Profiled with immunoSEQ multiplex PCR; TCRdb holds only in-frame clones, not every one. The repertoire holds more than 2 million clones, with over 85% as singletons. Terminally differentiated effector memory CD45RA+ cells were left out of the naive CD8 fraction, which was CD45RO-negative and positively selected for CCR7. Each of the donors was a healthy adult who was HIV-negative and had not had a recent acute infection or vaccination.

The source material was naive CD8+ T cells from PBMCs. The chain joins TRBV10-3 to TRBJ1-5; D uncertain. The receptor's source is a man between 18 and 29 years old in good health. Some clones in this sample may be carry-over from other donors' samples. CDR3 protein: CAISPGDNQPQHF. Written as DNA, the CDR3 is TGTGCCATCAGTCCGGGAGACAATCAGCCCCAGCATTTT.